The 21 T cell receptor beta chains given below trace back to one sample, sequenced in a study of T cell responses to AZD1222 COVID-19 vaccine. Generated by immunoSEQ multiplex PCR, the TCRdb table keeps only in-frame clones and is missing some. The sample includes roughly 120,000 clones, 85% seen only once; the top ten take 3.5% to 5%. Sample: peripheral blood, taken 28 days after the second AZD1222 dose. These receptors were taken from an adult who received the AZD1222 COVID-19 vaccine.

The chain combines TRBV4-1 with TRBJ1-3; D is unresolved. The CDR3 length is 18 residues. Germline lookup yields CDR1 MGHRA and CDR2 YSYEKL. Between the trimmed V and J ends, which lost 0 bases and 0 bases, there was a span of 15 bases. This CDR3 is CASSQDPLIVNSGNTIYF. CDR3 nucleotides: TGCGCCAGCAGCCAAGATCCCCTAATCGTTAACTCTGGAAACACCATATATTTT.

The chain links TRBV5-1 to TRBJ2-7, with TRBD1 as a possible D gene (6 bases). V was trimmed by 1 base and J by 0 bases, leaving 11 bases between them. From germline, CDR1 is SGHRS and CDR2 YFSETQ. The CDR3 has 15 residues. This CDR3 is CASSLYRVISYEQYF. The DNA of the CDR3 is TGCGCCAGCAGCTTGTACAGGGTGATCTCCTACGAGCAGTACTTC.

The chain couples TRBV5-1 to TRBJ1-1; 10 nucleotides match TRBD1. There are 12 residues in the CDR3. V dropped 4 bases and J dropped 8; count of bases not matched to a gene: 2. In germline, CDR1 is SGHRS, CDR2 YFSETQ. CDR3 sequence: CASSEGQGEAFF. CDR3 coding DNA: TGCGCCAGCAGCGAGGGACAGGGGGAAGCTTTCTTT.

A few counts support this clone. V gene TRBV30 combines with J gene TRBJ1-1; D is unresolved. The CDR3 runs 13 residues. The germline V gene encodes CDR1 GTSNPN and CDR2 SVGIG (reference sequence). V dropped 2 bases and J dropped 0 bases, with 7 bases sitting between them. The DNA of the CDR3 is TGTGCCTGGAGTTCAAACTTGAACACTGAAGCTTTCTTT. Amino acids: CAWSSNLNTEAFF.

This chain uses TRBV4-2 with TRBJ2-7; D gene unclear. Germline lookup yields CDR1 LGHNA and CDR2 YNFKEQ. CDR3 length: 14 amino acids. Trimming pared 0 bases from V and 2 bases from J, leaving 8 bases between. This CDR3 is CASSQDYNPYEQYF. DNA for the CDR3: TGTGCCAGCAGCCAAGATTACAATCCCTACGAGCAGTACTTC.

The chain combines TRBV6-2 or TRBV6-3 with TRBJ2-3; a weak D match, TRBD2 (7 bases). There are 17 residues in the CDR3. Germline lookup yields CDR1 MNHEY and CDR2 SVGEGT. Trimming left V 0 bases short and J 1 base short, with 14 bases between. DNA of the CDR3: TGTGCCAGCAGTTACTCGAGGGCGGGGGCCCGCACAGATACGCAGTATTTT. Translated: CASSYSRAGARTDTQYF.

The rearrangement uses TRBV4-1 and TRBJ1-2; D gene unclear. The germline CDR1 and CDR2 sequences are MGHRA and YSYEKL. V was clipped by 2 bases and J by 2 bases, with 9 bases between them. The CDR3 extends over 14 amino acids. The CDR3: CASSQSSRNYGYTF. CDR3 DNA: TGCGCCAGCAGCCAATCTTCACGGAACTATGGCTACACCTTC.

J is TRBJ1-5 and V is TRBV10-2; 9 bases agree with TRBD1. CDR3 size: 16 residues. Germline V lookup: CDR1 WSHSY, CDR2 SAAADI. J lost 9 bases, V lost 4 bases, and 13 bases had no gene match. The CDR3 reads CASSGGTGPNPGPQHF. DNA of the CDR3: TGCGCCAGCAGTGGGGGGACAGGGCCGAATCCTGGGCCCCAGCATTTT.

The genes are TRBV7-2 and TRBJ1-5; the match to TRBD1 covers 9 bases. The CDR3 extends over 15 amino acids. The V segment lost 5 bases and the J segment 1 base; nucleotides outside the gene matches: 3. The germline V gene has CDR1 SGHTA and CDR2 FQGNSA. The CDR3 sequence: CASSEGQGSNQPQHF. The CDR3 DNA reads as TGTGCCAGCAGCGAGGGACAGGGCAGCAATCAGCCCCAGCATTTT.

This chain links TRBV2 with TRBJ1-2, with D maybe TRBD1 (5 bases). Germline values: CDR1 SNHLY, CDR2 FYNNEI. The CDR3 is 14 amino acids. The germline V and J ends were trimmed by 0 bases and 3 bases, with 8 bases remaining between them. Written as DNA, the CDR3 is TGTGCCAGCAGTGAAGCGGGGGGGTACTATGGCTACACCTTC. Residues: CASSEAGGYYGYTF.

The chain couples TRBV24-1 to TRBJ2-6; a weak D match, TRBD1 (5 bases). Germline V CDR1 and CDR2: KGHDR, SFDVKD. The CDR3 has 15 amino acids. With 5 bases removed from V and 2 bases from J, the gap between germline ends came to 9 bases. Written as DNA, the CDR3 is TGTGCCACCAGTGGGGCAGGGACTGGGGCCAACGTCCTGACTTTC. It encodes CATSGAGTGANVLTF.

This clone occurred once. The V and J genes are TRBV5-5 and TRBJ2-4; tentative D call: TRBD1 (5 bases). V was shortened by 0 bases and J by 14 bases, with 9 bases between the two germline ends. Per the germline V gene, CDR1 is SGHKS and CDR2 is YYEKEE (reference sequence). The CDR3 spans 11 residues. The DNA of the CDR3 is TGTGCCAGCAGCTTGGTAGGGGATGAGTACTTC. Translated: CASSLVGDEYF.

The J gene is TRBJ1-3, the V gene TRBV6-5, with a tentative D call TRBD1 (5 bases). From germline, CDR1 is MNHEY and CDR2 SVGAGI. Trimming took off 4 bases at V and 3 bases at J, with 16 bases between the two ends. This CDR3 is built from 16 residues. CDR3 DNA sequence: TGTGCCAGCAGTTTCGGGGGTTCTCTTGGTGGAAACACCATATATTTT. Translated, it gives CASSFGGSLGGNTIYF.

The V call is TRBV9, the J call TRBJ1-2; weak D call: TRBD1 (6 bases). Germline V gene lookup returns CDR1 SGDLS and CDR2 YYNGEE. V was pared by 9 bases and J by 4 bases, with 13 bases between. The CDR3 sequence is 12 residues long. The CDR3 nucleotides are TGTGCCACCCCCAAGGGGGGCTATGGCTACACCTTC. Its protein product is CATPKGGYGYTF.

The chain employs TRBV5-4 and TRBJ2-3; D gene unclear. Germline V gene lookup returns CDR1 SGHNT and CDR2 YYREEE (reference sequence). The V end was cut by 3 bases, the J end by 3 bases, with 8 bases between. The CDR3 runs 13 residues. The CDR3 region is CASSSQKTDTQYF. Here the CDR3 DNA reads TGTGCCAGCAGCTCCCAAAAGACAGATACGCAGTATTTT.

J is TRBJ1-1 and V is TRBV29-1, with a weak D call TRBD1 (6 bases). The length of the CDR3 is 12 residues. Germline CDR1 SQVTM, CDR2 ANQGSEA. V lost 7 bases and J lost 3, with 12 bases in between. The CDR3 spells CSGRDMYTEAFF. CDR3 DNA sequence: TGCAGCGGTCGGGACATGTACACTGAAGCTTTCTTT.

The chain joins TRBV27 to TRBJ2-7, with D uncertain. This CDR3 spans 14 amino acids. Germline V gene data show CDR1 as MNHEY and CDR2 as SMNVEV (reference sequence). Trimming took off 3 bases at V and 0 bases at J, with 9 bases between the two ends. The CDR3 DNA is TGTGCCAGCAGTTTCCGGGCTAGCTCCTACGAGCAGTACTTC. Translated, it gives CASSFRASSYEQYF.

J is TRBJ1-6 and V is TRBV7-9; no definite D call. V was cut by 8 bases and J by 7 bases, with 9 bases left in between. The length of the CDR3 is 12 residues. The V gene's germline CDR1 is SEHNR and CDR2 FQNEAQ (reference sequence). The CDR3 here is CASALGNSPLHF. The CDR3 coding sequence is TGTGCCAGCGCCTTGGGCAATTCACCCCTCCACTTT.

The chain couples TRBV6-5 to TRBJ2-6, with D uncertain. From germline, CDR1 is MNHEY and CDR2 SVGAGI. The V and J ends lost 0 bases and 4 bases respectively, with 7 bases between them. This CDR3 contains 15 residues. CDR3 loop: CASSYSAGGANVLTF. For the CDR3, the DNA is TGTGCCAGCAGTTACTCGGCCGGAGGGGCCAACGTCCTGACTTTC.

V usage is TRBV7-2 and J usage is TRBJ2-7; perhaps D is TRBD1 or TRBD2 (5 bases each). Germline values: CDR1 SGHTA, CDR2 FQGNSA. V was clipped by 1 base and J by 4 bases, with 11 bases between them. The CDR3 length is 14 residues. DNA for the CDR3: TGTGCCAGCAGCTTAGGGGGGTTGGTTTACGAGCAGTACTTC. It translates to CASSLGGLVYEQYF.

Only one count was recorded for this clone. The CDR3 coding sequence is TGCGCCAGCAGCCAAGTGAGCCAGGCAGCTAACTATGGCTACACCTTC. Its protein product is CASSQVSQAANYGYTF. J is TRBJ1-2 and V is TRBV4-1; no clear D gene. In germline, CDR1 is MGHRA, CDR2 YSYEKL. The CDR3 length is 16 residues. With 1 base removed from V and 0 bases from J, the gap between germline ends came to 12 bases.